This T cell receptor (beta chain) was recovered during a study of beta chain features in type 1 diabetes. Study results and caveats: Patients with type 1 diabetes carried fewer insertions and had more deletions at their VDJ junctions. Naive, central memory and Treg TCRB repertoires appeared more alike in patients than in healthy donors.

There are 14 residues in the CDR3. CDR1 is SGHRS and CDR2 is YFSETQ in the germline V gene. Unmatched junction bases numbered 2, after V lost 3 bases and J lost 1 base. Note on this clone: Its antigen is unknown. This same CDR3 is encoded by further DNA sequences in the sample.

TCRB transcripts that were expressed got sequenced, as all of the isolated RNA had been reverse transcribed. Some clones are missing from TCRdb's copy, which holds only in-frame ones; the method was immunoSEQ multiplex PCR. In the table there are about 230,000 clones, about 10% of which are singletons. Input material: naive CD4+ T cells from blood. V is TRBV5-1 and J is TRBJ2-3; 7 bases align to TRBD1. This TCR was recovered from a woman aged 18-29 years in good health. The CDR3 here is CASSSTGRTDTQYF. CDR3 sequence (DNA): TGCGCCAGCAGCTCGACAGGGCGCACAGATACGCAGTATTTT.